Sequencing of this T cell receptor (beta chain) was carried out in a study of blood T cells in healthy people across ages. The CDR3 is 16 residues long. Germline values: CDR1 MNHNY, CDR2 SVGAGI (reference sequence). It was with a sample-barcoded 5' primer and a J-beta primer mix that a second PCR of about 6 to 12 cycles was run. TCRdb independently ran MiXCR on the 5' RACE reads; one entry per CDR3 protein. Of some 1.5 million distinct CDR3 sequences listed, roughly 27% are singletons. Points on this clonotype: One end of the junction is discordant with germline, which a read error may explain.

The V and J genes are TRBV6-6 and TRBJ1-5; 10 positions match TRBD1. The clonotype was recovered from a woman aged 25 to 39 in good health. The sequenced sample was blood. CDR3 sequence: CASSPGQGVSDQPQHF. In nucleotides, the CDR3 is TGTGCCAGCAGTCCCGGACAGGGGGTTAGCGATCAGCCCCAGCATTTT.